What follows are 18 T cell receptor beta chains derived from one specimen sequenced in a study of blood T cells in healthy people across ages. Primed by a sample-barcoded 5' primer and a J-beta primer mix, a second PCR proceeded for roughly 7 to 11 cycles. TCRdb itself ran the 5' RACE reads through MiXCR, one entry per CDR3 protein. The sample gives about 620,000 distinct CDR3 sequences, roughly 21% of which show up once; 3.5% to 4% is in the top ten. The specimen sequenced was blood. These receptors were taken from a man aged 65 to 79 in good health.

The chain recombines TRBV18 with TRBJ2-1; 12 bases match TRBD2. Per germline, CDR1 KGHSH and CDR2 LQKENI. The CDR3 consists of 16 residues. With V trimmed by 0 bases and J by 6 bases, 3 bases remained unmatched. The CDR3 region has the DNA TGTGCCAGCTCACCACCAGCTAGCGGGAGGGGCAATGAGCAGTTCTTC. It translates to CASSPPASGRGNEQFF. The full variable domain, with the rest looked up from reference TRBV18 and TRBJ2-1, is NAGVMQNPRHLVRRRGQEARLRCSPMKGHSHVYWYRQLPEEGLKFMVYLQKENIIDESGMPKERFSAEFPKEGPSILRIQQVVRGDSAAYFCASSPPASGRGNEQFFGPGTRLTVL.

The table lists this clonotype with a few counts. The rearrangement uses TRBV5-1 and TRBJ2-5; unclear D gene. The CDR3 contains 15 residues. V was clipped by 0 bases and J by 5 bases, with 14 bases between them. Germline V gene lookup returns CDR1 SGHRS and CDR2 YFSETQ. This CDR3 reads CASSLGSVPRETQYF. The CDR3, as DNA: TGCGCCAGCAGCTTGGGATCAGTTCCCCGGGAGACCCAGTACTTC.

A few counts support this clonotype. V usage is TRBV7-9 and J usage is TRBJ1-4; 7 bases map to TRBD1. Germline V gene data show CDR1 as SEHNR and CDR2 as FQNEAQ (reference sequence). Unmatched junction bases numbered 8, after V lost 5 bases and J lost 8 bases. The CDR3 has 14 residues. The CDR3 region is CASSIDRVGEKLFF. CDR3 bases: TGTGCCAGCAGCATCGACAGGGTAGGCGAAAAACTGTTTTTT.

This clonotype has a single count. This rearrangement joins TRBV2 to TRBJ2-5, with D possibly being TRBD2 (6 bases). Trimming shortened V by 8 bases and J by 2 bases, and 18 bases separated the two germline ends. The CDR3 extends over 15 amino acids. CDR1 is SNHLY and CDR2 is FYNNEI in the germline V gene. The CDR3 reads CASRETGTEQETQYF. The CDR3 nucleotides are TGTGCCAGCCGGGAGACCGGGACCGAACAAGAGACCCAGTACTTC.

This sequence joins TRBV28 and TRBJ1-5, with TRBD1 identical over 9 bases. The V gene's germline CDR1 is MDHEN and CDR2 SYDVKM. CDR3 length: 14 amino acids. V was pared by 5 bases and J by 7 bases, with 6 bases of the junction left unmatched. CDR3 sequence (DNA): TGTGCCAGCAGTACCACAGGGGGCGCCCAGCCCCAGCATTTT. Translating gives CASSTTGGAQPQHF.

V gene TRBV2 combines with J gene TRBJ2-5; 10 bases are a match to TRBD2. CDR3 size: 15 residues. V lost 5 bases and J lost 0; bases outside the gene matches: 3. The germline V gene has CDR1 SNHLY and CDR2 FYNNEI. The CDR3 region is CASSPTSGYQETQYF. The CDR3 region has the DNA TGTGCCAGCAGTCCGACTAGCGGGTACCAAGAGACCCAGTACTTC.

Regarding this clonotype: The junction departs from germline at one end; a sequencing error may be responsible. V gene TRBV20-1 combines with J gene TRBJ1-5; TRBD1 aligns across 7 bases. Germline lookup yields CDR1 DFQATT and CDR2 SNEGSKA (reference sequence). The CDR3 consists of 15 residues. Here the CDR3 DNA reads TGCGGTGCTAGAGTTCAGGACAGGCCAAATCAGCCCCAGCATTTT. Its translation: CGARVQDRPNQPQHF.

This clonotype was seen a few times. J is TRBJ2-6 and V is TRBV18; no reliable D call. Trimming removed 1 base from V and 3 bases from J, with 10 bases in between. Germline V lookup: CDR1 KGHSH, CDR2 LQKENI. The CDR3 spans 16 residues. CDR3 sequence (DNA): TGTGCCAGCTCACCACTTAGTGCCCGTGGGGCCAACGTCCTGACTTTC. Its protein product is CASSPLSARGANVLTF.

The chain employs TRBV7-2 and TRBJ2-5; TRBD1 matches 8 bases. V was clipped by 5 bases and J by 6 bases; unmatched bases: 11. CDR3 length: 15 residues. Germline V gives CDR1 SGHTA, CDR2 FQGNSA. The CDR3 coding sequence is TGTGCCAGCAGCCAAGACTCAGGGGGCGCGAAGACCCAGTACTTC. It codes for CASSQDSGGAKTQYF.

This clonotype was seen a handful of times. Written as DNA, the CDR3 is TGTGCCAGCAGCCCACCGAGACCTGGGGGTAGCATCACTGAAGCTTTCTTT. Its protein is CASSPPRPGGSITEAFF. The J gene is TRBJ1-1, the V gene TRBV7-2; D perhaps matches TRBD1 (5 bases). CDR1 and CDR2 from the germline V gene are SGHTA and FQGNSA. The CDR3 sequence is 17 residues long. V gave up 5 bases and J gave up 4 bases, with 23 bases separating them.

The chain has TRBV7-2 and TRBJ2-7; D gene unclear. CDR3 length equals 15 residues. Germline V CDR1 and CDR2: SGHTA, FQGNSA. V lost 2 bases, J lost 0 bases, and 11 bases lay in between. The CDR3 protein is CASSLTGSTSYEQYF. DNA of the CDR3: TGTGCCAGCAGCTTAACCGGGTCCACCTCCTACGAGCAGTACTTC.

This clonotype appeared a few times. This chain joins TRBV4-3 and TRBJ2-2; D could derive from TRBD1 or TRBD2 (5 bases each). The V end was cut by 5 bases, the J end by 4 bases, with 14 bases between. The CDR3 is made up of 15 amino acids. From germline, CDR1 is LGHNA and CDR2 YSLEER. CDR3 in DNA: TGCGCCAGCAGCGGCAGTCTGAGGGGCACCGGGGAGCTGTTTTTT. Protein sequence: CASSGSLRGTGELFF.

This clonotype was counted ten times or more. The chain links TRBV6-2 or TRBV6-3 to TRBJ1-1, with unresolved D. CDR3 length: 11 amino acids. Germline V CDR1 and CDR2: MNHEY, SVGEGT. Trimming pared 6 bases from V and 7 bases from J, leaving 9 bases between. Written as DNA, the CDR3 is TGTGCCAGCAGAGAACTCGGTGAAGCTTTCTTT. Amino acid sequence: CASRELGEAFF.

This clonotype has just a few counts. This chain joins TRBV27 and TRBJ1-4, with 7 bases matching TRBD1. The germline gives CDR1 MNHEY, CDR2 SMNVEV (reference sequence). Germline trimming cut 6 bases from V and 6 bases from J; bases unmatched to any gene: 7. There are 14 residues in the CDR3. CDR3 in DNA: TGTGCCAGCAGCCCAGGGGGAGGTTATGAAAAACTGTTTTTT. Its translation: CASSPGGGYEKLFF.

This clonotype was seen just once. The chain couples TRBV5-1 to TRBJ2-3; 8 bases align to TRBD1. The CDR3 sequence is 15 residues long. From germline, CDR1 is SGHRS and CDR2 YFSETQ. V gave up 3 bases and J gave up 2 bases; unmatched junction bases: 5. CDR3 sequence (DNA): TGCGCCAGCAGCTCAGACAGGGGATCCACAGATACGCAGTATTTT. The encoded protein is CASSSDRGSTDTQYF.

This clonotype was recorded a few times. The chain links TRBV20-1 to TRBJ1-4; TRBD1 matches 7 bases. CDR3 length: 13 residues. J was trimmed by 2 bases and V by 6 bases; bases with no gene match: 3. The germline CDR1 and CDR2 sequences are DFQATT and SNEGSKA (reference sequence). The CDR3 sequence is CSALGQTNEKLFF. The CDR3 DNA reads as TGCAGTGCGTTGGGACAGACTAATGAAAAACTGTTTTTT.

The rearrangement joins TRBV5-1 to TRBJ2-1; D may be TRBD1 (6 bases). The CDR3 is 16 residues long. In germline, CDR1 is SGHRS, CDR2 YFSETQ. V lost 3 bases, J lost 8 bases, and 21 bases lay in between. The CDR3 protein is CASSSGLRTVGDEQFF. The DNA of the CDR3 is TGCGCCAGCAGCTCCGGCCTTCGGACAGTGGGCGATGAGCAGTTCTTC.

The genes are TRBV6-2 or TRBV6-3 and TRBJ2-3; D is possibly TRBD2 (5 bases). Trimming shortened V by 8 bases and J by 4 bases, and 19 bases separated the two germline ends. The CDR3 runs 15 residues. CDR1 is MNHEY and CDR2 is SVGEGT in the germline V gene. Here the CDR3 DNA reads TGTGCCAGCCAAACCCGGCTAGCCCTCGCAGATACGCAGTATTTT. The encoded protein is CASQTRLALADTQYF.